This T cell receptor (beta chain) emerged from a study of blood T cell repertoires in COVID-19 (dated by TCRdb to between 2020 and 2021). Regarding the complete study: The collaborator samples originated in the United States, Italy and Spain and spanned the acute and convalescent phases of COVID-19. A de-identified subject ID, COVID-19 status, age in years and sex were almost always included in the sample metadata. A freely available public database, intended as a resource for researchers studying the immune response to SARS-CoV-2, is where the repertoires were released. Where available, HLA class I and class II types were taken from metadata supplied by the sample provider and were not determined by assay-based typing. The prospective study material was composed of cDNA or gDNA derived from T cells, B-cell-depleted T cells, or PBMCs. The samples were drawn from two sources: the first 160 participants of the ongoing ImmuneRACE study, and 1,000 to 1,500 subjects contributed by 6 global collaborators. Deeply sampled blood TCRbeta repertoires from subjects exposed to, actively infected with, or recovered from COVID-19 were included in the dataset.

Samples from volunteer blood donors who had recovered from COVID-19 were contributed by a second Seattle source. Collaborating institutions collected whole blood in K2EDTA tubes following their own protocols. For TCRbeta analysis, collaborators shipped samples as frozen whole blood, isolated PBMCs, or DNA extracted from either of those sample types. Overall study outcomes, separate from this receptor: How much clinical and demographic metadata was included differed by source and by participant, and the metadata was provided uncurated.

Comments on this clone: No cognate antigen has been identified for it. The input lacks base qualities; no much larger clone sits a single base away.

TCRbeta CDR3 regions were amplified from genomic DNA using the immunoSEQ Assay, a bias-controlled multiplex PCR. Per the authors' processing: Nucleated cell counts per sample were estimated from amplification of reference gene primers within the assay. To quantify the absolute abundance of each unique TCRbeta CDR3 rearrangement, sequence reads were collapsed and filtered. Productive Simpson clonality was computed per sample as the square root of Simpson's diversity index over productive rearrangements. TCRdb holds this immuneACCESS table with in-frame rearrangements only. Some clones are missing; in checked studies, unresolved V genes explain under half, and the rest has no known cause. V and J calls and clone size come straight from that table; D and trimming were deduced from the DNA. Counted in this sample were roughly 260,000 clones; about nine tenths of them appeared once. Approximately 3.8% of the sample is taken by the ten largest.

V is reduced by 6 bases and J by 1 base, leaving a spacing of 16 bases between them. As encoded in the germline V gene (reference sequence), CDR1 is MNHEY while CDR2 is SMNVEV. Measured from the cysteine to the phenylalanine, the CDR3 is 15 residues long. Only the CDR3 part of the read is kept: 45 bases, read in frame from the first base. The sample was peripheral blood. This clonotype was sampled from a man in his fifties or sixties who had recovered from COVID-19. Here the chain combines TRBV27 and TRBJ2-7, and perhaps TRBD2 as D gene, on 6 matching bases. CDR3 protein: CASRSAGTRSYEQYF. In nucleotides, the sequence is TGTGCCAGCAGGTCCGCGGGGACGAGGTCCTACGAGCAGTACTTC.